These 31 T cell receptor beta chains originate from one sample sequenced in a study of early T cells in non-severe SARS-CoV-2 infection. MiXCR, run by TCRdb on the 5' RACE reads, gives a single entry per CDR3 protein. The data hold 100,000 to 150,000 distinct CDR3 sequences, with just under 15% observed a single time. The sample was whole blood. These TCRs come from an adult who was a healthcare worker with PCR-confirmed SARS-CoV-2 infection or an uninfected control (not recorded which).

The rearrangement links TRBV5-4 to TRBJ1-5; the D is unclear. Trimming stripped 3 bases from V and 4 bases from J, with 8 bases between. CDR3 length equals 13 residues. Per germline, CDR1 SGHNT and CDR2 YYREEE (reference sequence). The CDR3 sequence: CASSSDKNQPQHF. As DNA, the CDR3 is TGTGCCAGCAGCTCCGACAAGAATCAGCCCCAGCATTTT. Combining the CDR3 with reference TRBV5-4 and TRBJ1-5 gives the whole variable domain ETGVTQSPTHLIKTRGQQVTLRCSSQSGHNTVSWYQQALGQGPQFIFQYYREEENGRGNFPPRFSGLQFPNYSSELNVNALELDDSALYLCASSSDKNQPQHFGDGTRLSIL.

Ten or more counts support this clonotype. The chain links TRBV28 to TRBJ1-1; TRBD1 aligns across 8 bases. This CDR3 is built from 16 residues. Germline CDR1 is MDHEN and CDR2 is SYDVKM. Trimming cost V 1 base and J 1 base; bases outside gene matches: 5. The CDR3 DNA is TGTGCCAGCAGTTTATCCACCGGACAGGGGAACACTGAAGCTTTCTTT. This sequence encodes CASSLSTGQGNTEAFF.

In this sample, this clonotype turned up many times. The chain uses TRBV7-8 and TRBJ1-1, with 9 positions matching TRBD1. The junction had 2 bases not matched to a gene; V was cut back by 0 bases and J by 0 bases. The germline CDR1 and CDR2 sequences are SGHVS and FQNEAQ. The CDR3 is 16 residues long. For the CDR3, the DNA is TGTGCCAGCAGCTTAGCAGGACAGGGGATGAACACTGAAGCTTTCTTT. Its translation: CASSLAGQGMNTEAFF.

This sequence joins TRBV20-1 and TRBJ1-1; D ambiguous. The V and J ends lost 4 bases and 0 bases respectively, with 3 bases between them. Looked up from germline, CDR1 is DFQATT and CDR2 is SNEGSKA (reference sequence). The CDR3 covers 11 residues. The CDR3 spells CSAKMNTEAFF. The CDR3 DNA reads as TGCAGTGCTAAGATGAACACTGAAGCTTTCTTT.

This clonotype was seen a few times. V usage is TRBV12-3 or TRBV12-4 and J usage is TRBJ2-7; no definite D call. V dropped 2 bases and J dropped 3 bases, with 8 bases sitting between them. This CDR3 contains 13 residues. CDR3 sequence (DNA): TGTGCCAGCAGTTTATTACGGTACTACGAGCAGTACTTC. As protein: CASSLLRYYEQYF.

This clonotype was picked up many times. The V and J genes are TRBV7-9 and TRBJ2-2, with D possibly matching TRBD2 (6 bases). Germline V gene sequence: CDR1 SEHNR, CDR2 FQNEAQ (reference sequence). CDR3 length: 16 amino acids. Trimming shortened V by 9 bases and J by 1 base, and 18 bases separated the two germline ends. The CDR3 loop reads CASHPMGTLNTGELFF. The CDR3 DNA reads TGTGCCAGTCACCCTATGGGGACTCTGAACACCGGGGAGCTGTTTTTT.

This clonotype was counted many times. V and J are TRBV5-1 and TRBJ1-1, with 7 positions matching TRBD1. The trim removed 0 bases at V and 4 bases at J, leaving 3 bases unmatched. This CDR3 spans 14 amino acids. Germline CDR1 reads SGHRS; CDR2 reads YFSETQ. CDR3 in amino acids: CASSLAPGGTEAFF. In DNA form, the CDR3 reads TGCGCCAGCAGCTTGGCCCCAGGGGGCACTGAAGCTTTCTTT.

CDR3: CASSLGPRVNTEAFF. The CDR3 DNA sequence: TGTGCCAGCAGCTTGGGCCCACGAGTGAACACTGAAGCTTTCTTT. This chain joins TRBV5-5 and TRBJ1-1; D is unresolved. V lost 0 bases and J lost 0, with 9 bases in between. CDR3 length: 15 residues. Germline V gene sequence: CDR1 SGHKS, CDR2 YYEKEE (reference sequence). Using reference TRBV5-5 and TRBJ1-1 for the parts outside the CDR3, the full variable domain is DAGVTQSPTHLIKTRGQQVTLRCSPISGHKSVSWYQQVLGQGPQFIFQYYEKEERGRGNFPDRFSARQFPNYSSELNVNALLLGDSALYLCASSLGPRVNTEAFFGQGTRLTVV.

This clonotype was found many times. The J gene is TRBJ1-5, the V gene TRBV4-1; a possible D gene is TRBD1 (5 bases). V was pared by 1 base and J by 7 bases, with 17 bases between. The CDR3 runs to 16 residues. Germline V lookup: CDR1 MGHRA, CDR2 YSYEKL. CDR3 bases: TGCGCCAGCAGCCAAGGGTTTGGCGGGGCAGGACAGCCCCAGCATTTT. It encodes CASSQGFGGAGQPQHF.

The chain uses TRBV14 and TRBJ2-7; unclear D gene. TRBJ2-1 matches the DNA end more closely, so the J call is doubtful. The CDR3 contains 12 residues. Germline assignment: CDR1 SGHDN and CDR2 FVKESK. The CDR3: CASSQDTYEQFF. Here the CDR3 DNA reads TGTGCCAGCAGCCAAGATACCTACGAGCAGTTCTTC.

The table lists this clonotype with many counts. The chain has TRBV7-3 and TRBJ1-1; TRBD1 is a possible D gene (5 bases). This CDR3 has 13 amino acids. Deletions cut 6 bases from V and 1 base from J, with 9 bases between. The germline V gene encodes CDR1 SGHTA and CDR2 FQGTGA. The CDR3 spells CASSSQGNTEAFF. CDR3 nucleotide sequence: TGTGCCAGCAGTTCTCAGGGGAACACTGAAGCTTTCTTT.

This clonotype was observed a few times. This sequence joins TRBV6-6 and TRBJ2-5; TRBD2 might be the D (5 bases). Trimming removed 6 bases at V and 5 bases at J, with 16 bases between. The germline V gene has CDR1 MNHNY and CDR2 SVGAGI (reference sequence). This CDR3 is built from 14 residues. This chain's CDR3 is CASSSPTEVETQYF. The DNA for the CDR3 is TGTGCCAGCAGCTCCCCGACGGAGGTCGAGACCCAGTACTTC.

This clonotype was counted only a few times. CDR3 loop: CASTRAGTEAFF. CDR3 nucleotide sequence: TGTGCCAGCACCAGGGCGGGTACTGAAGCTTTCTTT. The J gene is TRBJ1-1, the V gene TRBV2; tentatively, D is TRBD1 (5 bases). The V end was cut by 7 bases, the J end by 5 bases, with 11 bases between. This CDR3 is built from 12 residues. Per the germline V gene, CDR1 is SNHLY and CDR2 is FYNNEI.

At least ten counts were recorded for this clonotype. This chain connects TRBV7-9 to TRBJ1-2; the match to TRBD1 covers 7 bases. There are 15 residues in the CDR3. The V and J ends lost 3 bases and 1 base, in that order; junction bases with no gene match: 5. In germline, CDR1 is SEHNR, CDR2 FQNEAQ (reference sequence). This CDR3 is CASSFHGDSNYGYTF. The CDR3 DNA reads TGTGCCAGCAGCTTCCATGGGGACAGTAACTATGGCTACACCTTC.

In this sample, this clonotype turned up a few times. This chain connects TRBV6-2 or TRBV6-3 to TRBJ2-3, with D perhaps given as TRBD1 or TRBD2 (6 bases each). Germline loops: CDR1 MNHEY, CDR2 SVGEGT. This CDR3 has 16 residues. Trimming removed 0 bases from V and 0 bases from J, with 10 bases in between. Here the CDR3 reads CASSYSPGASTDTQYF. The CDR3 DNA reads TGTGCCAGCAGTTACTCCCCGGGGGCCAGCACAGATACGCAGTATTTT.

This clonotype was found a few times. This chain links TRBV5-5 with TRBJ2-4, with D maybe TRBD1 (5 bases). The CDR3 sequence is 16 residues long. CDR1 is SGHKS, CDR2 YYEKEE, per germline (reference sequence). V gave up 0 bases and J gave up 8 bases, with 18 bases separating them. The CDR3 sequence is CASSLVSRAIVDIQYF. The CDR3 region has the DNA TGTGCCAGCAGCTTGGTCTCCAGGGCAATCGTTGACATTCAGTACTTC.

The gene calls are TRBV7-9 and TRBJ1-6; D remains ambiguous. This CDR3 has 12 amino acids. Looked up from germline, CDR1 is SEHNR and CDR2 is FQNEAQ (reference sequence). Trimming removed 7 bases from V and 9 bases from J, with 10 bases in between. CDR3 in amino acids: CASTPGFSPLHF. DNA of the CDR3: TGTGCCAGCACCCCCGGTTTTTCACCCCTCCACTTT.

This clonotype has more than one count but fewer than ten. This chain uses TRBV12-3 or TRBV12-4 with TRBJ2-5; D possibly corresponds to TRBD1 (6 bases). This CDR3 spans 13 amino acids. V gave up 5 bases and J gave up 4 bases, with 11 bases separating them. CDR3 loop: CASSIGGAETQYF. The CDR3 DNA reads as TGTGCCAGCAGTATAGGGGGAGCAGAGACCCAGTACTTC.

J is TRBJ2-1 and V is TRBV24-1; D is uncertain. The CDR3 consists of 13 residues. Germline V gene sequence: CDR1 KGHDR, CDR2 SFDVKD. The V end was cut by 5 bases, the J end by 2 bases, with 6 bases between. CDR3 nucleotides: TGTGCCACCAGTGGACTCCCCTACAATGAGCAGTTCTTC. Protein: CATSGLPYNEQFF.

This clonotype was seen many times. The V and J genes are TRBV3-1 and TRBJ1-5, with unresolved D. V was cut by 1 base and J by 0 bases, with 7 bases left in between. The CDR3 consists of 15 residues. Germline V gene lookup returns CDR1 LGHDT and CDR2 YNNKEL (reference sequence). The CDR3 is CASSQASDSNQPQHF. The DNA for the CDR3 is TGTGCCAGCAGCCAAGCTAGTGATAGCAATCAGCCCCAGCATTTT. Supplemented by reference TRBV3-1 and TRBJ1-5, the full variable domain reads DTAVSQTPKYLVTQMGNDKSIKCEQNLGHDTMYWYKQDSKKFLKIMFSYNNKELIINETVPNRFSPKSPDKAHLNLHINSLELGDSAVYFCASSQASDSNQPQHFGDGTRLSIL.

This clonotype was counted only a few times. The rearrangement joins TRBV6-6 to TRBJ1-6, with D unclear. The germline CDR1 and CDR2 sequences are MNHNY and SVGAGI (reference sequence). This CDR3 contains 14 residues. Trimming took 1 base from V and 8 from J, leaving 9 bases between them. The chain's CDR3 is CASSYFDLDSPLHF. CDR3 sequence (DNA): TGTGCCAGCAGTTACTTCGATTTAGATTCACCCCTCCACTTT.

V gene TRBV2 combines with J gene TRBJ1-1, with a weak D call TRBD1 (6 bases). The CDR3 spans 12 residues. Germline lookup yields CDR1 SNHLY and CDR2 FYNNEI. The V end was cut by 8 bases, the J end by 4 bases, with 11 bases between. CDR3 sequence (DNA): TGTGCCAGCCGGGACACGGGCACTGAAGCTTTCTTT. It specifies CASRDTGTEAFF. Combining the CDR3 with reference TRBV2 and TRBJ1-1 gives the whole variable domain EPEVTQTPSHQVTQMGQEVILRCVPISNHLYFYWYRQILGQKVEFLVSFYNNEISEKSEIFDDQFSVERPDGSNFTLKIRSTKLEDSAMYFCASRDTGTEAFFGQGTRLTVV.

The table lists this clonotype with a few counts. The gene calls are TRBV20-1 and TRBJ2-7; D remains ambiguous. Germline V gene data show CDR1 as DFQATT and CDR2 as SNEGSKA (reference sequence). Trimming removed 5 bases at V and 7 bases at J, with 12 bases between. The CDR3 sequence is 11 residues long. The CDR3 region is CSAETRQEQYF. The CDR3 nucleotides read TGCAGTGCTGAAACGCGCCAAGAGCAGTACTTC.

Only a few counts were recorded for this clonotype. The chain joins TRBV13 to TRBJ2-1, with 11 nucleotides matching TRBD2. Trimming removed 4 bases from V and 10 bases from J; junction bases left unmatched: 9. The CDR3 runs to 15 residues. Germline V gene sequence: CDR1 PRHDT, CDR2 FYEKMQ (reference sequence). As DNA, the CDR3 is TGTGCCAGCAGCTCGACTAGCGGGGTTAGGGGAGAGCAGTTCTTC. Residues: CASSSTSGVRGEQFF.

This clonotype was observed a few times. This rearrangement joins TRBV4-1 to TRBJ1-1, with a tentative D call TRBD1 (6 bases). V lost 1 base and J 4 bases, leaving 13 bases between the germline ends. Looked up from germline, CDR1 is MGHRA and CDR2 is YSYEKL. CDR3 size: 15 residues. The chain's CDR3 is CASSQGERGGTEAFF. The CDR3 nucleotides read TGCGCCAGCAGCCAAGGGGAGCGAGGGGGCACTGAAGCTTTCTTT.

The chain combines TRBV11-1 with TRBJ2-7; TRBD1 is a possible D gene (6 bases). Trimming left V 4 bases short and J 2 bases short, with 12 bases between. From germline, CDR1 is SGHAT and CDR2 FQDESV (reference sequence). The length of the CDR3 is 14 residues. CDR3 coding DNA: TGTGCCAGCAGCTCCGACAGGATGGCCTACGAGCAGTACTTC. As protein: CASSSDRMAYEQYF.

This clonotype turned up a few times. This sequence joins TRBV11-2 and TRBJ1-5; the match to TRBD1 covers 7 bases. CDR3 length equals 14 residues. J gave up 9 bases and V 5 bases, and 10 bases lay outside the gene matches. The V gene's germline CDR1 is SGHAT and CDR2 FQNNGV. The CDR3 nucleotides read TGTGCCAGCAGCGCGGGGGACAGCTTTGGGCCCCAGCATTTT. The encoded protein is CASSAGDSFGPQHF.

The chain uses TRBV29-1 and TRBJ1-2; no clear D. Trimming stripped 1 base from V and 4 bases from J, with 7 bases between. Germline assignment: CDR1 SQVTM and CDR2 ANQGSEA. The CDR3 is 12 amino acids. Here the CDR3 DNA reads TGCAGCGTTGAAGGCGGGCTCTATGGCTACACCTTC. It yields the protein CSVEGGLYGYTF.

This chain connects TRBV6-4 to TRBJ2-2, with 7 bases aligning to TRBD2. V gave up 8 bases and J gave up 2 bases; unmatched junction bases: 11. CDR3 length equals 16 residues. CDR1 and CDR2 from the germline V gene are MRHNA and SNTAGT. CDR3 DNA sequence: TGTGCCAGCTCCCCTGAGGCGGGGGTCAACACCGGGGAGCTGTTTTTT. Its translation: CASSPEAGVNTGELFF.

This chain connects TRBV7-3 to TRBJ1-2; no clear D gene. Germline lookup yields CDR1 SGHTA and CDR2 FQGTGA. Trimming took 2 bases from V and 8 from J, leaving 12 bases between them. This CDR3 has 13 residues. CDR3 amino acids: CASSLEDRRGYTF. CDR3 coding DNA: TGTGCCAGCAGCTTAGAGGATCGACGGGGCTACACCTTC.

This clonotype was seen only a few times. The chain couples TRBV7-6 to TRBJ2-7, with D possibly being TRBD1 or TRBD2 (6 bases each). V was cut by 4 bases and J by 0 bases, with 16 bases left in between. Germline V gene lookup returns CDR1 SGHVS and CDR2 FNYEAQ. The CDR3 consists of 16 residues. The CDR3 protein is CASSSFGGQSSYEQYF. CDR3 bases: TGTGCCAGCAGCTCGTTTGGGGGGCAAAGCTCCTACGAGCAGTACTTC.